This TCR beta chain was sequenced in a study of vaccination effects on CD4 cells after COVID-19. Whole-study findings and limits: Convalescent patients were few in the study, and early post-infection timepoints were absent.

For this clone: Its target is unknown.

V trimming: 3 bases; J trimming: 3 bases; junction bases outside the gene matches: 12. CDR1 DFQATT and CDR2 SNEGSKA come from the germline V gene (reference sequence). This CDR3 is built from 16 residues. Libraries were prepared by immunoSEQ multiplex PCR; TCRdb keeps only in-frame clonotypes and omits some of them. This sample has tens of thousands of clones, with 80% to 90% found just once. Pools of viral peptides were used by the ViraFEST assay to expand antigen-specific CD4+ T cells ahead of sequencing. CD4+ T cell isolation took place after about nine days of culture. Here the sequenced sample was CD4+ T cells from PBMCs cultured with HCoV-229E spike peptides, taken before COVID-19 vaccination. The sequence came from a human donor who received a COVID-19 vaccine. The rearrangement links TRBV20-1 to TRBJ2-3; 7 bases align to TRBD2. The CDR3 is CSASVFGLEGTDTQYF. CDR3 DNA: TGCAGTGCTAGTGTTTTCGGACTAGAGGGGACAGATACGCAGTATTTT.